The clone carrying this T cell receptor beta chain occurred once. Its antigen is undetermined. The CDR3 is 15 amino acids. Trimming took 0 bases from V and 8 from J, leaving 13 bases between them. Germline CDR1 is LNHNV and CDR2 is YYDKDF (reference sequence). The data were produced by immunoSEQ multiplex PCR, yet TCRdb's version contains in-frame clones alone and is incomplete. The table has some 170,000 clones, roughly 86% seen once. The entry originates in a study of cytomegalovirus exposure and HLA in healthy donors. Study-wide context: The 110 or so validation repertoires were produced on the same platform as the 700 or so repertoires of the first cohort. This was reported in a later analysis.

Study observations and caveats: In vitro data verified a few CMV-associated chains as specific for CMV antigens. The classifier reportedly diagnosed cytomegalovirus status with high sensitivity and specificity.

The donors belonged to the approximately 120-subject validation cohort, separate from the roughly 650-subject first cohort. This chain connects TRBV15 to TRBJ2-2, with a possible D match to TRBD2 (7 bases). Sequenced material: PBMCs. The source of this sequence is a man between 18 and 35 years old in good health and CMV-seropositive. CDR3 sequence: CATSRDGGPAGELFF. DNA of the CDR3: TGTGCCACCAGCAGAGACGGGGGGCCGGCTGGGGAGCTGTTTTTT. The full variable domain, with the rest looked up from reference TRBV15 and TRBJ2-2, is DAMVIQNPRYQVTQFGKPVTLSCSQTLNHNVMYWYQQKSSQAPKLLFHYYDKDFNNEADTPDNFQSRRPNTSFCFLDIRSPGLGDTAMYLCATSRDGGPAGELFFGEGSRLTVL.